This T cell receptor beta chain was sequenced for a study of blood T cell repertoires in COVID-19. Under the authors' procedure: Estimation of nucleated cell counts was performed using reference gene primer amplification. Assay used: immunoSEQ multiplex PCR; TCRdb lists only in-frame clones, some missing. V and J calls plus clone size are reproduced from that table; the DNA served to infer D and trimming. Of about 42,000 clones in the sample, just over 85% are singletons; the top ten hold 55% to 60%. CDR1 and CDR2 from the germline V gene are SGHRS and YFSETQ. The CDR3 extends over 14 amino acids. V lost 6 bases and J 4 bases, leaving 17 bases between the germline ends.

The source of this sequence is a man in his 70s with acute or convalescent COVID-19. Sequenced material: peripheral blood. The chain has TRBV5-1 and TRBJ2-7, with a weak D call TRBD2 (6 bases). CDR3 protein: CASKWSSGGYEQYF. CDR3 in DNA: TGCGCCAGCAAATGGTCCTCCGGAGGGTACGAGCAGTACTTC.